The rows below give T cell receptor beta chains drawn from one sample of a study of OX40 agonist ivuxolimab in advanced cancers. This table comes from immunoSEQ multiplex PCR, and its TCRdb copy is limited to in-frame clones, with some not included. The repertoire holds about 69,000 clones, with about four fifths as singletons. This material consisted of CD4+ or CD8+ T cells sorted from blood, taken in a trial of the OX40 agonist ivuxolimab. The receptors come from an adult with an advanced solid tumor such as melanoma, head and neck, liver or kidney cancer. The CDR3 runs from the conserved cysteine through the conserved F or W. A D gene is named only where the DNA matches it firmly. A row's size may be missing; if present it is once, few, many or a size class.

D,J,V,length,size,DNA,CDR3
TRBD2,TRBJ2-2,TRBV7-2,17,few,TGTGCCAGCAGCTTAGGCCTAGCGGGGGGAAACACCGGGGAGCTGTTTTTT,CASSLGLAGGNTGELFF
.,TRBJ2-2,TRBV27,16,few,TGTGCCAGCAGTTTATTGAGAGTTCGGGACACCGGGGAGCTGTTTTTT,CASSLLRVRDTGELFF
.,TRBJ2-1,TRBV6-1,14,.,TGTGCCAGCAGAGCCAGGGAATTGAGGAATGAGCAGTTCTTC,CASRARELRNEQFF
.,TRBJ2-3,TRBV5-1,17,.,TGCGCCAGCAGCTTGGGGTCGGCGCTTTGGGGGACAGATACGCAGTATTTT,CASSLGSALWGTDTQYF
.,TRBJ1-4,TRBV9,16,.,TGTGCCAGCAGCAAAGACCAGGGTGCAACTAATGAAAAACTGTTTTTT,CASSKDQGATNEKLFF
.,TRBJ2-7,TRBV7-2,16,.,TGTGCCAGCAGCCCGTATACCCGGGCAAAAGACTACGAGCAGTACTTC,CASSPYTRAKDYEQYF
.,TRBJ1-1,TRBV4-2,12,few,TGTGCCAGCAGCCTTCGGAACACTGAAGCTTTCTTT,CASSLRNTEAFF
TRBD1,TRBJ1-2,TRBV28,14,.,TGTGCCAGCCTCAAGGGCGACAGGGTTCATGGCTACACCTTC,CASLKGDRVHGYTF
TRBD1,TRBJ1-1,TRBV19,19,.,TGTGCCACCTCCGGGACAGGGGAGATTAAGATCCTCTATGGCACTGAAGCTTTCTTT,CATSGTGEIKILYGTEAFF
.,TRBJ2-3,TRBV7-6,16,.,TGTGCCAGCAGCTTAGTGTCTAGCGAAAGCACAGATACGCAGTATTTT,CASSLVSSESTDTQYF
TRBD1,TRBJ2-2,TRBV2,13,.,TGTGCCAGCTCGGACAGGGGCACCGGGGAGCTGTTTTTT,CASSDRGTGELFF
.,TRBJ1-2,TRBV15,14,.,TGTGCCACCAGCAGAACCGACAGAGTCTATGGCTACACCTTC,CATSRTDRVYGYTF
.,TRBJ1-2,TRBV5-6,13,.,TGTGCCAGCAGCTTGTCTGGGAACTATGGCTACACCTTC,CASSLSGNYGYTF
TRBD2,TRBJ2-5,TRBV2,15,.,TGTGCCACCATCCCTAGCGGGAGACCGGGAGAGACCCAGTACTTC,CATIPSGRPGETQYF
TRBD1,TRBJ2-2,TRBV2,15,once,TGTGCCAGCAGTCGGGGCCAGGGGGACACCGGGGAGCTGTTTTTT,CASSRGQGDTGELFF
.,TRBJ1-2,TRBV6-5,10,.,TGTGCCAGCAGCCTCCTGGGCTACACCTTC,CASSLLGYTF
TRBD2,TRBJ2-2,TRBV5-1,16,.,TGCGCCAGCAGCTCACGACTAGCGGGAGTCACCGGGGAGCTGTTTTTT,CASSSRLAGVTGELFF
TRBD1,TRBJ2-7,TRBV10-2,16,.,TGCGCCAGCAGAGAGAGCGAGAGGACAGGGGCGTACGAGCAGTACTTC,CASRESERTGAYEQYF
.,TRBJ2-3,TRBV7-8,13,.,TGTGCCAGCAGCTCGACTGACACAGATACGCAGTATTTT,CASSSTDTDTQYF
.,TRBJ1-2,TRBV7-8,15,.,TGTGCCAGCAGCTTACGGGGGGGTGGGAACTATGGCTACACCTTC,CASSLRGGGNYGYTF
TRBD2,TRBJ2-1,TRBV7-2,15,.,TGTGCCAGCACCAAACAGGGACTAGCTTACAATGAGCAGTTCTTC,CASTKQGLAYNEQFF
.,TRBJ2-2,TRBV9,14,few,TGTGCCAGCAGCTCCCGGGCAAACACCGGGGAGCTGTTTTTT,CASSSRANTGELFF
.,TRBJ1-5,TRBV18,13,.,TGTGCCAGCTCGCGTGGACAGAATCAGCCCCAGCATTTT,CASSRGQNQPQHF
TRBD1,TRBJ2-7,TRBV15,13,.,TGTGCCACCAGCAGCGACAGGGGAAACGAGCAGTACTTC,CATSSDRGNEQYF
.,TRBJ2-3,TRBV5-1,15,.,TGCGCCAGCAGCTTGGGGTGGGGGTTCACAGATACGCAGTATTTT,CASSLGWGFTDTQYF
.,TRBJ2-1,TRBV9,15,.,TGTGCCAGCAGCGCCACAGGCCTCTCCTACAATGAGCAGTTCTTC,CASSATGLSYNEQFF
.,TRBJ1-3,TRBV30,16,.,TGTGCCTGGAGTCCCTTCAAAGGGAGCTCTGGAAACACCATATATTTT,CAWSPFKGSSGNTIYF
TRBD1,TRBJ1-4,TRBV19,14,.,TGTGCCAGTAGGGAGACAGGGCCTAATGAAAAACTGTTTTTT,CASRETGPNEKLFF
.,TRBJ2-3,TRBV29-1,10,few,TGCAGCGCCCCGTTGGATACGCAGTATTTT,CSAPLDTQYF
.,TRBJ2-1,TRBV28,12,.,TGTGCCAGCAGTTTTCAGAGGTATGAGCAGTTCTTC,CASSFQRYEQFF
TRBD1,TRBJ1-2,TRBV7-3,14,.,TGTGCCAGCAGCTTGGGGACAGGGGACTATGGCTACACCTTC,CASSLGTGDYGYTF
.,TRBJ2-5,TRBV2,14,.,TGTGCCAGCAGTGAAGCGACCAGCGGTTCGGTCCAGTACTTC,CASSEATSGSVQYF
.,TRBJ2-4,TRBV6-1,12,.,TGTGCCAGTCGACAGAGCAAAAACATTCAGTACTTC,CASRQSKNIQYF
.,TRBJ1-2,TRBV10-1,13,.,TGCGCCAGCAGCTACAGTCCTAACTATGGCTACACCTTC,CASSYSPNYGYTF
.,TRBJ1-2,TRBV1,16,.,TGCACCAGCAGAAAGGGCAGTGTGCGAAAGACCTATGGCTACACCTTC,CTSRKGSVRKTYGYTF
.,TRBJ1-2,TRBV2,15,.,TGTGCCAGCAGTGATACAGGACTGATTAACTATGGCTACACCTTC,CASSDTGLINYGYTF
.,TRBJ2-5,TRBV9,15,.,TGTGCCAGCAGCGCCGGGGGGCTAACTCAAGAGACCCAGTACTTC,CASSAGGLTQETQYF
TRBD1,TRBJ2-7,TRBV9,14,once,TGTGCCAGCAGCCCGGGGGGACAGGGGTACGAGCAGTACTTC,CASSPGGQGYEQYF
.,TRBJ1-1,TRBV9,13,.,TGTGCCAGCAGCGTACAGGTCTACACTGAAGCTTTCTTT,CASSVQVYTEAFF
.,TRBJ2-1,TRBV18,13,.,TGTGCCAGCTCACCACCCAGTTACAATGAGCAGTTCTTC,CASSPPSYNEQFF
TRBD2,TRBJ2-7,TRBV2,16,.,TGTGCCAGCAGTGCGGATCAAGAGCGGGAGGGCTACGAGCAGTACTTC,CASSADQEREGYEQYF
.,TRBJ2-3,TRBV29-1,12,.,TGCAGCGTTGAAGAGTCCCGAGATACGCAGTATTTT,CSVEESRDTQYF
.,TRBJ1-4,TRBV28,18,once,TGTGCCAGCAGTTTATCAAATAGAAGGGCAGGCCGCAATGAAAAACTGTTTTTT,CASSLSNRRAGRNEKLFF
.,TRBJ2-3,TRBV10-3,15,.,TGTGCCATCAGTGAGAACGGACAGTACACAGATACGCAGTATTTT,CAISENGQYTDTQYF
.,TRBJ2-2,TRBV7-9,15,.,TGTGCCAGCAGTGGCAACAGAAGGAACACCGGGGAGCTGTTTTTT,CASSGNRRNTGELFF
.,TRBJ1-2,TRBV29-1,13,.,TGCAGCGTTGAAGGGTGGGGGGCTGAAGGCTACACCTTC,CSVEGWGAEGYTF
TRBD1,TRBJ1-4,TRBV11-2,13,.,TGTGCCAGCAGCTCCCGGGACAGTGAAAAACTGTTTTTT,CASSSRDSEKLFF
TRBD1,TRBJ2-7,TRBV18,14,.,TGTGCCAGCTCACCGACAGGGTCAGGGGCCGAGCAGTACTTC,CASSPTGSGAEQYF
.,TRBJ1-5,TRBV15,16,.,TGTGCCACCAGAGGTCAAGGAGGGGCCAGCAATCAGCCCCAGCATTTT,CATRGQGGASNQPQHF
.,TRBJ1-5,TRBV11-2,13,.,TGTGCCAGCAGCTTAGGGACAAATCAGCCCCAGCATTTT,CASSLGTNQPQHF
.,TRBJ1-3,TRBV6-5,15,.,TGTGCCAGCAGTTACATGGGGTCCTCTGGAAACACCATATATTTT,CASSYMGSSGNTIYF
.,TRBJ1-1,TRBV6-4,13,.,TGTGCCAGCGCGCCCTCGGGGAACACTGAAGCTTTCTTT,CASAPSGNTEAFF
TRBD2,TRBJ2-1,TRBV5-8,15,few,TGTGCCAGCAGCGGAGGGACTAGCGTCTACAATGAGCAGTTCTTC,CASSGGTSVYNEQFF
TRBD1,TRBJ1-1,TRBV11-2,13,.,TGTGCCAGCATGACAGGGGGCGACACTGAAGCTTTCTTT,CASMTGGDTEAFF
.,TRBJ2-7,TRBV9,14,.,TGTGCCAGCAGCGTCGACAGCGGCCCTTACGAGCAGTACTTC,CASSVDSGPYEQYF